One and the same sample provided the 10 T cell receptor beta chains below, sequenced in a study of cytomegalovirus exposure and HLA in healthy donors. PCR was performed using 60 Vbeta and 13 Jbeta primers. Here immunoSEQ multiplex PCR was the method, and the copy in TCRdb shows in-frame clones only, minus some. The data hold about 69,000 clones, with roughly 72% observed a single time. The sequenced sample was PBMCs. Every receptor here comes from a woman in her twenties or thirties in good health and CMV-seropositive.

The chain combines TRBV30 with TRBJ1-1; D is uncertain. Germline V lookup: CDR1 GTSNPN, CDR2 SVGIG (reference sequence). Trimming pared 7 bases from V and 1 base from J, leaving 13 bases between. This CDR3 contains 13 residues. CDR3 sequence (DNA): TGTGCCTTAGCGGTGAGCGGGAACACTGAAGCTTTCTTT. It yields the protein CALAVSGNTEAFF. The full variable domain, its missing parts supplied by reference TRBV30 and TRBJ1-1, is SQTIHQWPATLVQPVGSPLSLECTVEGTSNPNLYWYRQAAGRGLQLLFYSVGIGQISSEVPQNLSASRPQDRQFILSSKKLLLSDSGFYLCALAVSGNTEAFFGQGTRLTVV.

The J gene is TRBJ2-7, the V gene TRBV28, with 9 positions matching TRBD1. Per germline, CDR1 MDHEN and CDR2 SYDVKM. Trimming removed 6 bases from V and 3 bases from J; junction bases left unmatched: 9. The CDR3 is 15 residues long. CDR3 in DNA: TGTGCCAGCAGAAGGGACAGGGTAGGTTTCTACGAGCAGTACTTC. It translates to CASRRDRVGFYEQYF.

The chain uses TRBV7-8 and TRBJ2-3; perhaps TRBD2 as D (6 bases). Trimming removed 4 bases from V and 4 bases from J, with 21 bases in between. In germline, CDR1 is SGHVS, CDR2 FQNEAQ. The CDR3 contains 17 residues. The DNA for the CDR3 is TGTGCCAGCAGCTCCGCCAGGTTCGGGAGAGGGGCAGATACGCAGTATTTT. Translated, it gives CASSSARFGRGADTQYF.

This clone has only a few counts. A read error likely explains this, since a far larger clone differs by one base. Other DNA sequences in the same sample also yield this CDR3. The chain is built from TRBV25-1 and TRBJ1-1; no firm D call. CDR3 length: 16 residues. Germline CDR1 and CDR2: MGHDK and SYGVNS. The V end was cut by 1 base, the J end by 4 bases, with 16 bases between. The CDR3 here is CASSESLEGTLTEAFF. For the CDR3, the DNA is TGTGCCAGCAGTGAATCCCTCGAGGGAACTCTCACTGAAGCTTTCTTT. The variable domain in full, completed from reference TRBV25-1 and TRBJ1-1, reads EADIYQTPRYLVIGTGKKITLECSQTMGHDKMYWYQQDPGMELHLIHYSYGVNSTEKGDLSSESTVSRIRTEHFPLTLESARPSHTSQYLCASSESLEGTLTEAFFGQGTRLTVV.

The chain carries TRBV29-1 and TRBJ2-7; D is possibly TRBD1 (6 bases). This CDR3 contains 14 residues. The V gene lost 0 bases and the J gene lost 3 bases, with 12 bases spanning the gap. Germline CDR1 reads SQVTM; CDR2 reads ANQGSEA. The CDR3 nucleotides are TGCAGCGTTGAAGATACCGGGACAAGCTACGAGCAGTACTTC. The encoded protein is CSVEDTGTSYEQYF.

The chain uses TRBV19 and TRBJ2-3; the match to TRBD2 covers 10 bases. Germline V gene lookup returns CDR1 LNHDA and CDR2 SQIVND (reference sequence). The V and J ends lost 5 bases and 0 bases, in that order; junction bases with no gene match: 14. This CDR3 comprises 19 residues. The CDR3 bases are TGTGCCAGTAGTGGTCGAGCGCTAGCGGGAGAGGCGAGCACAGATACGCAGTATTTT. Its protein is CASSGRALAGEASTDTQYF.

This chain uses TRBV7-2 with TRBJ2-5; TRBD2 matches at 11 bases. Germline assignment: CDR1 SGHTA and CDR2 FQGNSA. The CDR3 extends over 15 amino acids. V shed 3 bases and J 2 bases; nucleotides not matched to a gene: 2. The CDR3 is CASSLTSGEQETQYF. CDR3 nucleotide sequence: TGTGCCAGCAGCTTGACTAGCGGGGAACAAGAGACCCAGTACTTC.

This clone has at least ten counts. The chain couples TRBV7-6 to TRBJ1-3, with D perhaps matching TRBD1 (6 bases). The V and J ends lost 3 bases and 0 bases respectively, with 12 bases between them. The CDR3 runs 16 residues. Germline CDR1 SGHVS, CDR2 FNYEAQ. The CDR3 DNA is TGTGCCAGCAGCTTTTCCAGGGGCGCCTCTGGAAACACCATATATTTT. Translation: CASSFSRGASGNTIYF.

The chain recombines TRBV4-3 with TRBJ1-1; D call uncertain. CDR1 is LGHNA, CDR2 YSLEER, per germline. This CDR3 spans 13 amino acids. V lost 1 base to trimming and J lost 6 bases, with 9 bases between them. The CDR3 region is CASSQVLGAEAFF. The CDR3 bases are TGCGCCAGCAGCCAAGTACTGGGCGCTGAAGCTTTCTTT.

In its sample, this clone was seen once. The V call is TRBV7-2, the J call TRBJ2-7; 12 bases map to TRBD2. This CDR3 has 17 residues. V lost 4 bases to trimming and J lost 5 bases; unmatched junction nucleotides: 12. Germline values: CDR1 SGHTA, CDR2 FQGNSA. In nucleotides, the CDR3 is TGTGCCAGCAGCTATCGGCGACTAGCGGGAGCGCGGAACGAGCAGTACTTC. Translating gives CASSYRRLAGARNEQYF.